The TCR beta chain under discussion was sequenced for a study of blood T cell repertoires in COVID-19. Across the study: T cells, B-cell-depleted T cells, or PBMCs provided the cDNA or gDNA that served as material.

Profiled with immunoSEQ multiplex PCR; TCRdb holds only in-frame clones, not every one. The table shows approximately 260,000 clones, with under 90% occurring only once. This CDR3 has 16 amino acids. Trimming left V 2 bases short and J 6 bases short, with 14 bases between. Germline loops: CDR1 ENHRY, CDR2 SYGVKD. This rearrangement joins TRBV10-3 to TRBJ1-6; perhaps TRBD1 as D (6 bases). The receptor was isolated from a man in his thirties or forties with acute COVID-19. Sequencing was performed on PBMCs or T cells enriched from blood (not recorded which). The CDR3 is CAISEGQGQPNSPLHF. The CDR3 nucleotides are TGTGCCATCAGTGAGGGTCAAGGACAGCCTAATTCACCCCTCCACTTT.